A selection of T cell receptor beta chains follows, all from one sample in a study of cytomegalovirus exposure and HLA in healthy donors. The method was immunoSEQ multiplex PCR; TCRdb's version includes in-frame clones alone and lacks a portion of them. The sample consists of more than 90,000 clones, about 80% of them appearing once. The sample was PBMCs. Receptors were obtained from a man aged 40-55 years in good health and CMV-seronegative. The CDR3 runs from the conserved cysteine through the conserved F or W. The order of the fields is clone size, D gene, J gene, V gene, CDR3 protein, CDR3 DNA. A D gene is named only where the DNA matches it firmly. Some rows mark clone size as missing; the rest say once, few, many or name a class of expanded clone.

once . TRBJ1-1 TRBV9 CASSLGSMNTEAFF TGTGCCAGCAGCCTGGGCAGTATGAACACTGAAGCTTTCTTT
. . TRBJ2-7 TRBV7-9 CAIQLDYNNEQYF TGTGCCATCCAGTTGGACTACAATAACGAGCAGTACTTC
. TRBD1 TRBJ2-7 TRBV18 CASSLWTGGSYEQYF TGTGCCAGCTCACTTTGGACAGGGGGCTCCTACGAGCAGTACTTC
. . TRBJ2-1 TRBV7-9 CASSPSSYNEQFF TGTGCCAGCAGCCCGAGCTCCTACAATGAGCAGTTCTTC
once . TRBJ1-5 TRBV19 CASTPERARNQPQHF TGTGCCAGTACGCCCGAGAGGGCCCGCAATCAGCCCCAGCATTTT
. TRBD2 TRBJ2-2 TRBV19 CASSPTRGGAGELFF TGTGCCAGTAGTCCCACCCGGGGGGGGGCCGGGGAGCTGTTTTTT
. TRBD2 TRBJ2-3 TRBV2 CASSTGTSDFSTDTQYF TGTGCCAGCAGCACCGGGACTAGCGACTTCTCCACAGATACGCAGTATTTT
once . TRBJ2-1 TRBV5-1 CASSSGRAGYGEQFF TGCGCCAGCAGCTCGGGAAGGGCTGGGTACGGGGAGCAGTTCTTC
few TRBD1 TRBJ2-2 TRBV5-4 CASSRDSTGELFF TGTGCCAGCAGCAGGGACAGCACCGGGGAGCTGTTTTTT
. TRBD1 TRBJ1-2 TRBV6-5 CASRTRDRPYGYTF TGTGCCAGCAGGACCCGGGACAGACCCTATGGCTACACCTTC
. TRBD2 TRBJ2-5 TRBV9 CASSVTPLAGGLEQYF TGTGCCAGCAGCGTAACTCCCTTAGCGGGGGGGCTTGAGCAGTACTTC
. . TRBJ2-1 TRBV9 CASSPDSGWYNEQFF TGTGCCAGCAGCCCGGACAGTGGTTGGTACAATGAGCAGTTCTTC
. TRBD1 TRBJ1-1 TRBV10-1 CASSGQGAGDTEAFF TGCGCCAGCAGCGGACAGGGGGCAGGCGACACTGAAGCTTTCTTT
. . TRBJ1-6 TRBV19 CASRLWSSYNSPLHF TGTGCCAGTAGATTGTGGAGCTCCTATAATTCACCCCTCCACTTT
. TRBD2 TRBJ2-1 TRBV14 CASSLLLAGNYNEQFF TGTGCCAGCAGCCTCCTTCTAGCGGGGAACTACAATGAGCAGTTCTTC
. . TRBJ2-7 TRBV5-4 CASSFSYEQYF TGTGCCAGCAGCTTTAGTTACGAGCAGTACTTC
. TRBD2 TRBJ2-3 TRBV14 CASSQVFGVGRLTDTQYF TGTGCCAGCAGCCAAGTGTTCGGGGTCGGGAGGCTCACAGATACGCAGTATTTT
medium-sized . TRBJ1-1 TRBV7-3 CASSLISTLNTEAFF TGTGCCAGCAGCTTAATTAGCACCCTTAACACTGAAGCTTTCTTT
. . TRBJ1-4 TRBV19 CASSNRAINEKLFF TGTGCCAGTAGTAACCGCGCCATTAATGAAAAACTGTTTTTT
. . TRBJ1-2 TRBV4-3 CASSQDGFGVSYGYTF TGCGCCAGCAGCCAGGACGGATTCGGGGTTAGCTATGGCTACACCTTC
once . TRBJ1-5 TRBV19 CASTLRNSNQPQHF TGTGCCAGTACCCTCAGGAATAGCAATCAGCCCCAGCATTTT
. . TRBJ2-7 TRBV10-1 CASGRGSYEQYF TGCGCCAGCGGCCGGGGGTCCTACGAGCAGTACTTC
. . TRBJ2-2 TRBV7-9 CASSFGVGTGELFF TGTGCCAGCAGCTTCGGGGTTGGCACCGGGGAGCTGTTTTTT
. . TRBJ1-1 TRBV28 CASTRGGRLNTEAFF TGTGCCAGCACTCGCGGGGGCAGGCTGAACACTGAAGCTTTCTTT
. TRBD1 TRBJ1-2 TRBV29-1 CSVTRGGTGSYGYTF TGCAGCGTTACAAGAGGTGGGACAGGGTCCTATGGCTACACCTTC
. . TRBJ2-6 TRBV5-4 CASSGARASGANVLTF TGTGCCAGCAGCGGGGCCCGGGCCTCTGGGGCCAACGTCCTGACTTTC
. . TRBJ2-7 TRBV19 CASSGNRVPSYEQYF TGTGCCAGTAGCGGTAACAGGGTACCCTCCTACGAGCAGTACTTC
. . TRBJ2-5 TRBV10-3 CAISESPLQETQYF TGTGCCATCAGTGAGTCTCCTTTGCAAGAGACCCAGTACTTC
. . TRBJ1-5 TRBV10-3 CAISESSGNQPQHF TGTGCCATCAGTGAGTCGTCAGGTAATCAGCCCCAGCATTTT
. TRBD2 TRBJ2-1 TRBV5-1 CASSLEGGRGNEQFF TGCGCCAGCAGCTTGGAGGGAGGGCGTGGCAATGAGCAGTTCTTC
. TRBD1 TRBJ2-4 TRBV11-3 CASSLGVGGQGIQYF TGTGCCAGCAGTTTAGGGGTAGGGGGCCAGGGCATTCAGTACTTC
. TRBD1 TRBJ2-1 TRBV10-1 CASSERSTGGPRLYNEQFF TGCGCCAGCAGTGAGCGATCGACAGGGGGCCCCCGGCTATACAATGAGCAGTTCTTC
. . TRBJ2-3 TRBV6-5 CASSLYRGDTQYF TGTGCCAGCAGCCTATATAGGGGGGATACGCAGTATTTT
. . TRBJ1-5 TRBV5-6 CASSLALRGGNQPQHF TGTGCCAGCAGCTTGGCCTTAAGGGGGGGGAATCAGCCCCAGCATTTT
. TRBD1 TRBJ1-1 TRBV5-1 CASSTTRDRGPEAFF TGCGCCAGCAGCACCACCCGGGACAGGGGACCTGAAGCTTTCTTT
few TRBD2 TRBJ2-3 TRBV6-5 CASSFVSGGADTQYF TGTGCCAGCAGTTTCGTAAGCGGGGGGGCAGATACGCAGTATTTT
. . TRBJ2-5 TRBV7-7 CASSLNRGRGETQYF TGTGCCAGCAGCTTAAATAGGGGGAGAGGGGAGACCCAGTACTTC
. . TRBJ1-6 TRBV15 CATSNNFGVGEPLHF TGTGCCACCAGCAATAACTTCGGGGTCGGGGAACCCCTCCACTTT
. . TRBJ2-3 TRBV29-1 CSVVRGTRTDTQYF TGCAGCGTAGTACGGGGGACTCGCACAGATACGCAGTATTTT
. TRBD2 TRBJ2-3 TRBV15 CATSRGLGTSGSADTQYF TGTGCCACCAGCAGAGGACTGGGGACTAGCGGGAGTGCAGATACGCAGTATTTT
few . TRBJ1-2 TRBV29-1 CSVSGGYTF TGCAGCGTTTCGGGAGGCTACACCTTC
. . TRBJ2-7 TRBV6-1 CASIRGSYEQYF TGTGCCAGCATCAGGGGCTCCTACGAGCAGTACTTC
. . TRBJ2-1 TRBV9 CASSVAIRAEQFF TGTGCCAGCAGCGTAGCCATCAGGGCAGAGCAGTTCTTC
. . TRBJ1-1 TRBV14 CASSPWTDWRAFF TGTGCCAGCAGCCCCTGGACTGACTGGCGAGCTTTCTTT
. TRBD2 TRBJ2-1 TRBV5-6 CASSLKAGLAKWNEQFF TGTGCCAGCAGCTTAAAGGCGGGACTAGCTAAGTGGAATGAGCAGTTCTTC
. TRBD1 TRBJ2-7 TRBV11-1 CASSLQGVIYEQYF TGTGCCAGCAGCTTACAGGGGGTTATCTACGAGCAGTACTTC
. TRBD1 TRBJ2-7 TRBV13 CASRKRTGQNYEQYF TGTGCCAGCAGAAAACGGACGGGACAGAACTACGAGCAGTACTTC
. . TRBJ1-5 TRBV7-3 CASSLTVNQPQHF TGTGCCAGCAGCTTAACCGTTAATCAGCCCCAGCATTTT
. TRBD1 TRBJ2-7 TRBV28 CASRIGQGAPYEQYF TGTGCCAGCAGGATCGGACAGGGGGCGCCCTACGAGCAGTACTTC
few TRBD1 TRBJ2-7 TRBV28 CASSFQGTGWDEQYF TGTGCCAGCAGTTTCCAAGGGACAGGGTGGGACGAGCAGTACTTC
. . TRBJ1-1 TRBV4-3 CASSQDATGTLNTEAFF TGCGCCAGCAGCCAAGATGCGACAGGAACCTTGAACACTGAAGCTTTCTTT
. TRBD2 TRBJ2-7 TRBV6-1 CASSEGVTSGSGYEQYF TGTGCCAGCAGTGAAGGCGTGACTAGCGGGAGCGGCTACGAGCAGTACTTC